Given below is one T cell receptor (beta chain) in context. Antigen: not known. V was cut by 0 bases and J by 7 bases, with 4 bases left in between. Per the germline V gene, CDR1 is LNHNV and CDR2 is YYDKDF (reference sequence). The CDR3 runs to 12 residues. Profiled with immunoSEQ multiplex PCR; TCRdb holds only in-frame clones, not every one. The sample lists 90,000 to 95,000 clones, around 90% seen once, with around 15% in the top ten. This sample is part of a study of T cells in localized non-small cell lung cancer. General observations from the study: Longer overall survival was linked to higher blood T cell density. T cell clonality was highest in uninvolved adjacent lung, above tumor. Adjacent lung exhibited a median of around 60 among the 100 most abundant tumor clones.

The sample consisted of peripheral blood, taken before any cancer treatment. The V and J genes are TRBV15 and TRBJ2-1; no clear D gene. This TCR was sampled from a man aged 40-75 years with stage I squamous cell lung carcinoma. CDR3 in amino acids: CATSREGNEQFF. CDR3 nucleotides: TGTGCCACCAGCAGAGAGGGGAATGAGCAGTTCTTC.